This paragraph covers one T cell receptor beta chain sequence. What it recognizes is unknown. The entry originates in a study of shared clonotypes between healthy human individuals. Produced via immunoSEQ multiplex PCR; TCRdb's table is partial and in-frame only. The sample holds around 550,000 clones, less than 96% seen once. Study-level points and caveats: Relative to memory subsets, naive subsets generally showed larger estimated richness. Since donors were few, the genetic and exposure-history diversity represented was limited.

CDR1 is SGHVS and CDR2 is FQNEAQ in the germline V gene. Trimming at V came to 5 bases and at J to 2 bases, leaving 7 bases not matched to a gene. The CDR3 length is 15 residues. The chain joins TRBV7-8 to TRBJ2-7; TRBD1 matches 9 bases. The clonotype originates from a woman aged 30 to 39 in good health. The sequencing input was naive CD4+ T cells sorted from blood. The subset is: CD45RA+ positively selected. The CDR3 DNA reads TGTGCCAGCAGCGCGGTTGGGACAGGGACCTACGAGCAGTACTTC. Translation gives CASSAVGTGTYEQYF. Full variable domain (missing parts from reference TRBV7-8 and TRBJ2-7): GAGVSQSPRYKVAKRGQDVALRCDPISGHVSLFWYQQALGQGPEFLTYFQNEAQLDKSGLPSDRFFAERPEGSVSTLKIQRTQQEDSAVYLCASSAVGTGTYEQYFGPGTRLTVT.